These 27 T cell receptor beta chains originate from one sample sequenced in a study of response to subunit inactivated influenza vaccine (dated by TCRdb to the late 2010s). Receptor libraries were prepared by RT-PCR. The sample was run on an Illumina HiSeq 2500. TCRdb itself trimmed the public reads at Q25 with fastp, ran MiXCR and retained productive beta chains. Each record represents a unique CDR3 protein, reported with the most common genes and DNA among its rows. The sample data list about 500,000 distinct CDR3 sequences, and 16% of these were observed just once. The top ten constitute about 3% of the sample. Material: CD4+ T cells sorted from PBMCs, obtained roughly 24 months after vaccination. These receptors all stem from a man between 50 and 75 years old who received an inactivated influenza vaccine. Donor details come from another sample of the same person, matched by shared clones.

The chain couples TRBV6-5 to TRBJ2-7, with 7 bases lining up with TRBD1. Per the germline V gene, CDR1 is MNHEY and CDR2 is SVGAGI. CDR3 length: 18 residues. Trimming at V came to 6 bases and at J to 1 base, leaving 18 bases not matched to a gene. CDR3 coding DNA: TGTGCCAGCAGATACAGGGGAACAACAAACTGGGGGTCCTACGAGCAGTACTTC. Translated: CASRYRGTTNWGSYEQYF.

CDR3 sequence: CASRPTGTGGPEAFF. Here the CDR3 DNA reads TGTGCCAGCAGACCAACCGGGACAGGGGGTCCTGAAGCTTTCTTT. The rearrangement uses TRBV27 and TRBJ1-1; 11 bases align to TRBD1. From germline, CDR1 is MNHEY and CDR2 SMNVEV (reference sequence). J gave up 6 bases and V 6 bases, and 9 bases lay outside the gene matches. This CDR3 has 15 amino acids.

There are many counts of this clonotype. V and J are TRBV5-1 and TRBJ2-7, with D perhaps matching TRBD1 (6 bases). This CDR3 is built from 14 residues. Germline V gene sequence: CDR1 SGHRS, CDR2 YFSETQ. The ends were cut back, 0 bases at V and 1 base at J, with 8 bases in the middle. This CDR3 reads CASSLEGQSYEQYF. The CDR3 DNA sequence: TGCGCCAGCAGCTTGGAAGGACAGTCCTACGAGCAGTACTTC.

This clonotype was picked up many times. The rearrangement joins TRBV6-1 to TRBJ1-2, with 9 bases that match TRBD1. The CDR3 has 15 amino acids. Trimming at V came to 6 bases and at J to 2 bases, leaving 7 bases not matched to a gene. In germline, CDR1 is MNHNS, CDR2 SASEGT. The DNA for the CDR3 is TGTGCCAGCAGAGTGCGACAGGGGGAAAACTATGGCTACACCTTC. It is translated as CASRVRQGENYGYTF.

This clonotype has at least ten counts. V usage is TRBV29-1 and J usage is TRBJ2-7; TRBD2 might be the D (6 bases). This CDR3 comprises 13 residues. V lost 5 bases and J 0 bases, leaving 11 bases between the germline ends. The germline V gene has CDR1 SQVTM and CDR2 ANQGSEA. CDR3 nucleotides: TGCAGCGTTATAGACGGGAGCTCCTACGAGCAGTACTTC. Its protein product is CSVIDGSSYEQYF.

V usage is TRBV4-3 and J usage is TRBJ2-3, with unresolved D. V lost 3 bases, J lost 1 base, and 14 bases lay in between. This CDR3 comprises 16 residues. In germline, CDR1 is LGHNA, CDR2 YSLEER. The CDR3 region is CASSQLGNLGTDTQYF. DNA for the CDR3: TGCGCCAGCAGCCAGCTAGGAAATTTGGGCACAGATACGCAGTATTTT.

The rearrangement joins TRBV10-1 to TRBJ2-3; D possibly uses TRBD1 or TRBD2 (5 bases each). Germline-derived CDR1 and CDR2 are WNHNN and SYGVQD (reference sequence). This CDR3 has 14 residues. V was cut by 8 bases and J by 8 bases, with 20 bases left in between. The CDR3, as DNA: TGCGCCAGCGCGATGGCGATGAGTGGGGGTACGCAGTATTTT. This sequence encodes CASAMAMSGGTQYF.

V is TRBV9 and J is TRBJ2-2; D ambiguous. The germline CDR1 and CDR2 sequences are SGDLS and YYNGEE. V was clipped by 2 bases and J by 9 bases, with 11 bases between them. CDR3 length: 13 residues. The CDR3, as DNA: TGTGCCAGCAGCGTTACCGGCTTTAGGGAGCTGTTTTTT. It encodes CASSVTGFRELFF.

This clonotype was seen many times. The chain employs TRBV12-3 or TRBV12-4 and TRBJ2-1, with 8 bases fitting TRBD2. Unmatched junction bases numbered 8, after V lost 5 bases and J lost 5 bases. The CDR3 consists of 15 residues. For the CDR3, the DNA is TGTGCCAGCAGTAAGAGCCGGGGGGGGGACAATGAGCAGTTCTTC. Amino acids: CASSKSRGGDNEQFF.

A few counts support this clonotype. CDR3 DNA sequence: TGCAGTGCCGCCACTAGCGGGCTCGAGCAGTACTTC. Its translation is CSAATSGLEQYF. V is TRBV20-1 and J is TRBJ2-7; the match to TRBD2 covers 9 bases. Germline lookup yields CDR1 DFQATT and CDR2 SNEGSKA (reference sequence). The CDR3 contains 12 residues. V trimming: 6 bases; J trimming: 6 bases; junction bases outside the gene matches: 6.

This clonotype has just a few counts. The V gene is TRBV2, the J gene TRBJ2-5, with 7 bases matching TRBD2. In germline, CDR1 is SNHLY, CDR2 FYNNEI. J lost 7 bases, V lost 5 bases, and 13 bases had no gene match. This CDR3 is built from 15 residues. The CDR3 DNA reads as TGTGCCAGCAGTAGAGAACTAGCGTCTCTGGGGACCCAGTACTTC. Protein sequence: CASSRELASLGTQYF.

The chain employs TRBV5-1 and TRBJ2-7, with 10 bases aligning to TRBD1. The ends lost 4 bases at V and 5 bases at J; junction bases unmatched: 9. There are 15 residues in the CDR3. In germline, CDR1 is SGHRS, CDR2 YFSETQ. In DNA, the CDR3 is TGCGCCAGCAGCACCGACGGGACAGGGGCGGACGAGCAGTACTTC. It specifies CASSTDGTGADEQYF.

CDR3 sequence: CASSLQANNSPLHF. The CDR3 DNA sequence: TGCGCCAGCAGCTTGCAGGCAAATAATTCACCCCTCCACTTT. The chain couples TRBV5-1 to TRBJ1-6; D is ambiguous. The V and J ends lost 1 base and 5 bases respectively, with 7 bases between them. The length of the CDR3 is 14 residues. Germline V gene lookup returns CDR1 SGHRS and CDR2 YFSETQ.

The rearrangement links TRBV5-4 to TRBJ2-3, with D possibly TRBD2 on 6 matching bases. CDR1 SGHNT and CDR2 YYREEE come from the germline V gene (reference sequence). V lost 0 bases to trimming and J lost 0 bases, with 11 bases between them. The CDR3 is 16 residues long. The CDR3 region has the DNA TGTGCCAGCAGCTTGGTTATCGGGGGAAGCACAGATACGCAGTATTTT. Encoded protein: CASSLVIGGSTDTQYF.

This clonotype occurred once. The rearrangement uses TRBV2 and TRBJ2-1, with 7 bases lining up with TRBD1. The CDR3 has 15 amino acids. Germline CDR1 reads SNHLY; CDR2 reads FYNNEI. V dropped 5 bases and J dropped 5; count of bases not matched to a gene: 9. The CDR3 nucleotides read TGTGCCAGCAGTCTTGACAGGGTTGGAAACAATGAGCAGTTCTTC. Protein sequence: CASSLDRVGNNEQFF.

This sequence joins TRBV7-2 and TRBJ2-1; the match to TRBD2 covers 8 bases. The CDR3 has 15 residues. Germline assignment: CDR1 SGHTA and CDR2 FQGNSA. Germline trimming cut 2 bases from V and 4 bases from J; bases unmatched to any gene: 4. The CDR3 here is CASSLIAGRYNEQFF. As DNA, the CDR3 is TGTGCCAGCAGCTTAATAGCGGGGAGATACAATGAGCAGTTCTTC.

The CDR3 DNA is TGTGCCACCAGCCGTGGGACTGAAGCTTTCTTT. Residues: CATSRGTEAFF. The chain has TRBV15 and TRBJ1-1; no reliable D call. Germline assignment: CDR1 LNHNV and CDR2 YYDKDF (reference sequence). The germline V and J ends were trimmed by 5 bases and 5 bases, with 6 bases remaining between them. This CDR3 comprises 11 residues.

The J gene is TRBJ2-4, the V gene TRBV4-3; TRBD2 matches 14 bases. CDR1 is LGHNA and CDR2 is YSLEER in the germline V gene. The CDR3 covers 15 residues. V was pared by 4 bases and J by 7 bases, with 3 bases of the junction left unmatched. This chain's CDR3 is CASSRGLAGDNIQYF. CDR3 sequence (DNA): TGCGCCAGCAGCCGGGGACTAGCGGGAGATAACATTCAGTACTTC.

The rearrangement uses TRBV5-1 and TRBJ1-3; no clear D. The CDR3 has 15 residues. Germline lookup yields CDR1 SGHRS and CDR2 YFSETQ. V was trimmed by 3 bases and J by 2 bases, leaving 12 bases between them. CDR3: CASSSGSLAGNTIYF. The CDR3 DNA is TGCGCCAGCAGCTCGGGCTCCCTAGCTGGAAACACCATATATTTT.

The chain joins TRBV20-1 to TRBJ2-7; 8 positions match TRBD2. The germline gives CDR1 DFQATT, CDR2 SNEGSKA (reference sequence). The CDR3 contains 15 residues. Trimming cost V 3 bases and J 3 bases; bases outside gene matches: 10. In DNA, the CDR3 is TGCAGTGCTAGGGAGAGCGGGAGAGGTATCTACGAGCAGTACTTC. It translates to CSARESGRGIYEQYF.

This clonotype came up a few times. The rearrangement links TRBV20-1 to TRBJ2-3; D might be TRBD1 or TRBD2, each matching 6 bases. V was shortened by 3 bases and J by 1 base, with 14 bases between the two germline ends. This CDR3 is 15 amino acids long. CDR1 is DFQATT and CDR2 is SNEGSKA in the germline V gene (reference sequence). The CDR3 DNA follows: TGCAGTGCTAGCCGCGGGGCAGGGGGCACAGATACGCAGTATTTT. Amino acid sequence: CSASRGAGGTDTQYF.

The chain has TRBV25-1 and TRBJ1-1; D gene unclear. The CDR3 extends over 12 amino acids. Germline-derived CDR1 and CDR2 are MGHDK and SYGVNS. V gave up 7 bases and J gave up 2 bases, with 8 bases separating them. CDR3 loop: CASNRGNTEAFF. CDR3 nucleotides: TGTGCCAGCAATCGGGGTAACACTGAAGCTTTCTTT.

The gene calls are TRBV5-4 and TRBJ1-2; 7 bases fit TRBD1. Germline V CDR1 and CDR2: SGHNT, YYREEE (reference sequence). This CDR3 comprises 15 residues. J was trimmed by 4 bases and V by 0 bases; bases with no gene match: 6. The CDR3 coding sequence is TGTGCCAGCAGCTTGGGAGGGGCAGGGGGCTATGGCTACACCTTC. As protein: CASSLGGAGGYGYTF.

This rearrangement joins TRBV2 to TRBJ2-1; TRBD2 matches 7 bases. The germline V gene has CDR1 SNHLY and CDR2 FYNNEI. V was clipped by 8 bases and J by 12 bases; unmatched bases: 4. This CDR3 region has 10 residues. The CDR3 nucleotides are TGTGCCAGCCAGACTAGCCTGCAGTTCTTC. Protein product: CASQTSLQFF.

This clonotype occurred many times. J is TRBJ2-1 and V is TRBV12-3 or TRBV12-4; D remains unclear. The CDR3 covers 12 residues. With 2 bases removed from V and 7 bases from J, the gap between germline ends came to 6 bases. In DNA form, the CDR3 reads TGTGCCAGCAGTTTATTAGGTAATGAGCAGTTCTTC. Encoded protein: CASSLLGNEQFF.

This clonotype was recorded a few times. V and J are TRBV20-1 and TRBJ2-3; 12 positions agree with TRBD2. CDR3 size: 17 residues. Trimming removed 5 bases from V and 4 bases from J; junction bases left unmatched: 13. CDR1 is DFQATT and CDR2 is SNEGSKA in the germline V gene (reference sequence). CDR3 sequence: CSAPRLRLAGVPDTQYF. The CDR3, as DNA: TGCAGTGCTCCCCGGCTTAGACTAGCGGGAGTCCCAGATACGCAGTATTTT.

This chain joins TRBV5-4 and TRBJ2-1; D is uncertain. V lost 0 bases and J lost 7, with 20 bases in between. The CDR3 runs to 17 residues. Germline assignment: CDR1 SGHNT and CDR2 YYREEE (reference sequence). DNA of the CDR3: TGTGCCAGCAGCTTGGAGGCAGGCAACGGCTTGAGAAATGAGCAGTTCTTC. This sequence encodes CASSLEAGNGLRNEQFF.